In this sample, the clone carrying this T cell receptor beta chain turned up a few times. Its antigen is unidentified. Profiles of TCR beta VDJ and CDR3 were generated from a genomic DNA template. MiXCR, applied by TCRdb to the reads, yields one record per CDR3 protein. Of about half a million distinct CDR3 sequences in the sample, less than 35% were seen once. The patients chosen for sequencing had shown expansion of CD8+CD57+ cells (detected by flow cytometry). This record comes from a study of CD8+CD57+ T cells in acquired aplastic anemia. Study details: Sorted CD4+ and CD8+ cells gave a mean 3.2 ug DNA, range about 0.19 to 27.4 ug. Study observations and caveats: No significant difference in CD8+ Simpson's diversity was found between patients and controls.

CDR1 and CDR2 (germline): SNHLY, FYNNEI. Trimming removed 6 bases from V and 2 bases from J; junction bases left unmatched: 11. This CDR3 is 17 amino acids long. This receptor was identified in a human donor with aplastic anemia. Sequences were obtained from sorted CD4+, CD8+, or CD8+CD57+ T cells (not recorded which) from PBMCs. V and J are TRBV2 and TRBJ2-3; 10 nucleotides agree with TRBD2. The CDR3 sequence is CASRKGTSGGATDTQYF. Written as DNA, the CDR3 is TGTGCCAGCAGAAAAGGGACCAGCGGGGGGGCCACAGATACGCAGTATTTT.